The TCR beta chain described here comes from a study of blood T cell repertoires in COVID-19 (dated by TCRdb to the early 2020s). With respect to the entire study: Samples from collaborators originated in the United States, Italy and Spain and spanned both the acute and convalescent phases of COVID-19. Where HLA class I and class II types were available, the types were taken from metadata supplied by the sample provider, not from assay-based typing. The repertoires were made available in a free public database intended to serve as a resource for research on the immune response to SARS-CoV-2. The sample metadata nearly always contained a de-identified subject ID, COVID-19 status, age in years and sex. Samples came from the ongoing ImmuneRACE study (first 160 participants) plus 1,254 subjects from 6 global collaborators. Subjects who had been exposed to COVID-19, were actively infected with it, or had recovered from it provided the deeply sampled blood TCRbeta repertoires that made up the dataset. The prospective study material was composed of cDNA or gDNA derived from T cells, B-cell-depleted T cells, or PBMCs.

The immunoSEQ Assay, a bias-controlled multiplex PCR, was used to amplify TCRbeta CDR3 regions from genomic DNA. In the authors' own workflow: Within the assay, amplification of reference gene primers was used to estimate how many nucleated cells each sample contained. To quantify the absolute abundance of each unique TCRbeta CDR3 rearrangement, sequence reads were collapsed and filtered. For each sample, productive Simpson clonality was calculated by taking the square root of Simpson's diversity index across productive rearrangements. TCRdb obtained this table from immuneACCESS and retained in-frame rearrangements with V and J assigned. These tables miss some clones; where compared with another copy, unresolved V genes account for less than half of the shortfall, and the remainder is unexplained. Clone size and V and J calls were adopted from that table, with D and trimming inferred from the DNA. The sample table holds a few hundred thousand clones, of which around nine tenths were seen once. Together, the top ten hold 1.5% to 2% of the sample.

Study-wide conclusions, independent of this receptor: How much clinical and demographic metadata was included differed by source and by participant, and the metadata was provided uncurated.

The germline V gene (reference sequence) sets CDR1 to LNHDA and CDR2 to SQIVND. CDR3 length: 17 amino acids, cysteine to phenylalanine. Only the CDR3 DNA stays, 51 bases, in frame from base 1. Trimming costs V 2 bases and J 5 bases, and their ends lie 19 bases apart. Concerning this clone: Its antigen is unknown. There are no base qualities to consult, and no much larger clone falls within one base.

Participants in the prospective study were enrolled through a virtual design, were aged about 18 to 100 years, and lived in 24 United States geographic areas. Cohort assignment in the prospective study relied on participant-reported clinical history from a screening survey and a study questionnaire. ImmuneRACE Cohort 3 recovered participants were defined by two consecutive negative NP/OP PCR tests, healthcare professional clearance, or symptom resolution. In the prospective study, mobile phlebotomists collected whole blood, serum and a nasopharyngeal or oropharyngeal swab from each participant. Prospective study participants could optionally give additional blood draws and questionnaires over an approximately two-month period. Before DNA extraction, blood samples from the prospective study were shipped at room temperature or frozen.

The rearrangement joined TRBV19 to TRBJ2-1; perhaps TRBD1 is the D gene, with 6 bases matching. This TCR came from a woman aged 45-60 years who had recovered from COVID-19. Sample: PBMCs or T cells enriched from blood (not recorded which). Read as DNA, the sequence is TGTGCCAGTAGTATATTTGGACAGAGCACCATTAACAATGAGCAGTTCTTC. Its protein is CASSIFGQSTINNEQFF.